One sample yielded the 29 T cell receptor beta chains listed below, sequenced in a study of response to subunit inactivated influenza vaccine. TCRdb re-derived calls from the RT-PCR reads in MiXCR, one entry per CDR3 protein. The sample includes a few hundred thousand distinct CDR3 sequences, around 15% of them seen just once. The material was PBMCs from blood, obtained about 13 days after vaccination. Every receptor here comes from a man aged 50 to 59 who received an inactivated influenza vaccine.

CDR3 protein: CASRPLGTSYEQYF. The CDR3 DNA follows: TGTGCCAGCAGGCCGCTTGGTACCTCCTACGAGCAGTACTTC. The rearrangement uses TRBV27 and TRBJ2-7; D call uncertain. This CDR3 has 14 amino acids. Trimming removed 6 bases at V and 0 bases at J, with 12 bases between. Germline V gene lookup returns CDR1 MNHEY and CDR2 SMNVEV (reference sequence).

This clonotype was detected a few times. CDR3: CSVESGQYTDTQYF. Here the CDR3 DNA reads TGCAGCGTTGAATCTGGCCAATACACAGATACGCAGTATTTT. This chain uses TRBV29-1 with TRBJ2-3; D is unclear. This CDR3 contains 14 residues. Germline V gives CDR1 SQVTM, CDR2 ANQGSEA. Trimming shortened V by 2 bases and J by 2 bases, and 11 bases separated the two germline ends.

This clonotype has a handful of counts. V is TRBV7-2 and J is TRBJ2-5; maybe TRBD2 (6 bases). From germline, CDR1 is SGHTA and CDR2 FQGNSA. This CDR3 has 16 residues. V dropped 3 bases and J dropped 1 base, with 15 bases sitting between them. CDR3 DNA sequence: TGTGCCAGCAGCTTTGGAGTCGGGCGGGGCCAAGAGACCCAGTACTTC. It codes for CASSFGVGRGQETQYF.

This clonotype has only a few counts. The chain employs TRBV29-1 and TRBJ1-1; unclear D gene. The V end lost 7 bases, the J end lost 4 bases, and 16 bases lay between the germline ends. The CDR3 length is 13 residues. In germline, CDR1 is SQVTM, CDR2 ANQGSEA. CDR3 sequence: CSAQAALGTEAFF. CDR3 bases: TGCAGCGCCCAGGCGGCATTGGGCACTGAAGCTTTCTTT.

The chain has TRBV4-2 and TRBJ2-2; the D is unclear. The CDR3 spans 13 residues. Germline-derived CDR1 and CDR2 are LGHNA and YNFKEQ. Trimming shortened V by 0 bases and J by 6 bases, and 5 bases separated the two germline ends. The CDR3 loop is CASSQENAGELFF. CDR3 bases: TGTGCCAGCAGCCAAGAAAACGCCGGGGAGCTGTTTTTT.

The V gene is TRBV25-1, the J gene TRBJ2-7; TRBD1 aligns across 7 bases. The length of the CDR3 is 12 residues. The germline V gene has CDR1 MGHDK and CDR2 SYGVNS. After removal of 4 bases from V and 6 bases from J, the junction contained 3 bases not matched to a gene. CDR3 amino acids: CASSVTGVEQYF. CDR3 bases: TGTGCCAGCAGTGTCACAGGGGTCGAGCAGTACTTC.

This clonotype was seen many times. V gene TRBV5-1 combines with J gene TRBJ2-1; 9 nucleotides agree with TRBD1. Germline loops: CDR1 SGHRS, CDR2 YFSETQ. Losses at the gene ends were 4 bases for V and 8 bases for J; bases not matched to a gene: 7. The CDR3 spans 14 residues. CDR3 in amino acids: CASSGDRDGHEQFF. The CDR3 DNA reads TGCGCCAGCAGCGGGGACAGGGACGGCCATGAGCAGTTCTTC.

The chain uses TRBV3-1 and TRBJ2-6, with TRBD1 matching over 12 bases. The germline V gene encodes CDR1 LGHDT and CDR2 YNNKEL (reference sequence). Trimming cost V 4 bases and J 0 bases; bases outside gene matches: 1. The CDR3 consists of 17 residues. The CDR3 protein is CASSRGQGASGANVLTF. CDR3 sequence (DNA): TGTGCCAGCAGCCGGGGACAGGGGGCCTCTGGGGCCAACGTCCTGACTTTC.

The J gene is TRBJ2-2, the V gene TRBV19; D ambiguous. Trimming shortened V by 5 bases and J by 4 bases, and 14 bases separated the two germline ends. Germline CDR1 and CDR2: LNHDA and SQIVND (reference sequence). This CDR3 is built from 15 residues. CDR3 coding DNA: TGTGCCAGTAGTGTCTGGGCGGAGAGCACCGGGGAGCTGTTTTTT. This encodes CASSVWAESTGELFF.

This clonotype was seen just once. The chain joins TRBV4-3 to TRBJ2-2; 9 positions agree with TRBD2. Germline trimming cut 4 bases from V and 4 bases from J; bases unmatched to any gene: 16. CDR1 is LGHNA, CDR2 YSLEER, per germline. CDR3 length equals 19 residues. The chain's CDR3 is CASSREMVGGGGRTGELFF. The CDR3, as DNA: TGCGCCAGCAGCCGGGAAATGGTTGGCGGGGGGGGACGCACCGGGGAGCTGTTTTTT.

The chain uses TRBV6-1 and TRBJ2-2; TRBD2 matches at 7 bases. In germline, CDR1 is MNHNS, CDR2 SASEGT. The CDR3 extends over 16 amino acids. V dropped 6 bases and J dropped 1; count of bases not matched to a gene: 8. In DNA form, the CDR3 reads TGTGCCAGCAGATCCGGGACTACCTTGAACACCGGGGAGCTGTTTTTT. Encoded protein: CASRSGTTLNTGELFF.

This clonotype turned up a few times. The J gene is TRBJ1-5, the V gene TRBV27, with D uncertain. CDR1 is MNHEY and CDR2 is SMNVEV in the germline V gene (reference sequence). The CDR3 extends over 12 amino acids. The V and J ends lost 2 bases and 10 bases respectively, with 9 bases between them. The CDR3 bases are TGTGCCAGCAGTTTACGCGCAGGACCCCAGCATTTT. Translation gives CASSLRAGPQHF.

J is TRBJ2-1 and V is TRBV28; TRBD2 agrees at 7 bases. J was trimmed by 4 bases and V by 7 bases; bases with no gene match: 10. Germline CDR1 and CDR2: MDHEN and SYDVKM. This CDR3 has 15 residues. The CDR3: CASNPSGILYNEQFF. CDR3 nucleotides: TGTGCCAGCAACCCCAGCGGGATTCTTTACAATGAGCAGTTCTTC.

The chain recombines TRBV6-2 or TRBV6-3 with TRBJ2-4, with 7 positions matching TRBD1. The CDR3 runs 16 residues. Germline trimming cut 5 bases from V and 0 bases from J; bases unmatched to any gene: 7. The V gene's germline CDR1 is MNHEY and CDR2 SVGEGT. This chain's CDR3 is CASSDTGQLAKNIQYF. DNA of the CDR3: TGTGCCAGCAGTGATACGGGACAGCTAGCCAAAAACATTCAGTACTTC.

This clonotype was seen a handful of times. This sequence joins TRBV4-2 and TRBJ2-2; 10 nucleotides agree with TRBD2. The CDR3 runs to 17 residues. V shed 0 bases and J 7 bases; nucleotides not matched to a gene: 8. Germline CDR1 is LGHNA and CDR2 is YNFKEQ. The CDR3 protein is CASSQESGRVDSGELFF. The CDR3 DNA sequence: TGTGCCAGCAGCCAAGAAAGCGGGAGGGTGGATAGCGGGGAGCTGTTTTTT.

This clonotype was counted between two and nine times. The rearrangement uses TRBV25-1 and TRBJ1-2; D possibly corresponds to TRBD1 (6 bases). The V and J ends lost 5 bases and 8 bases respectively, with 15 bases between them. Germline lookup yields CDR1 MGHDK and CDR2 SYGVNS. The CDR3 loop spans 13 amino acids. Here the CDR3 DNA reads TGTGCCAGCAGTTTCTCCAGGGGAAGGGGCTACACCTTC. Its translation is CASSFSRGRGYTF.

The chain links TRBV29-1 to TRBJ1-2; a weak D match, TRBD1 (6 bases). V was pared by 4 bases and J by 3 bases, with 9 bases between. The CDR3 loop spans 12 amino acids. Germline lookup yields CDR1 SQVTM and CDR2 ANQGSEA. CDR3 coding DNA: TGCAGCGTTGTTCACAGGGACTATGGCTACACCTTC. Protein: CSVVHRDYGYTF.

CDR3 in DNA: TGTGCCAGCAGCCAACGCCCAGGGAGAGATACGCAGTATTTT. This gives the protein CASSQRPGRDTQYF. The rearrangement uses TRBV14 and TRBJ2-3; D is tentatively TRBD1 or TRBD2 (5 bases each). V lost 2 bases to trimming and J lost 5 bases, with 11 bases between them. CDR1 and CDR2 from the germline V gene are SGHDN and FVKESK. This CDR3 has 14 residues.

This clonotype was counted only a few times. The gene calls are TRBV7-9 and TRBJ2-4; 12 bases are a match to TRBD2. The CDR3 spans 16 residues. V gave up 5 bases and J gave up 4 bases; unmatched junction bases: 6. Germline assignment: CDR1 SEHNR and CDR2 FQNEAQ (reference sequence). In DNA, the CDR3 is TGTGCCAGCAGCGAGACTAGCGGGGGACGTAAAAACATTCAGTACTTC. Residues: CASSETSGGRKNIQYF. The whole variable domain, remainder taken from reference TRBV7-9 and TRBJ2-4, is DTGVSQNPRHKITKRGQNVTFRCDPISEHNRLYWYRQTLGQGPEFLTYFQNEAQLEKSRLLSDRFSAERPKGSFSTLEIQRTEQGDSAMYLCASSETSGGRKNIQYFGAGTRLSVL.

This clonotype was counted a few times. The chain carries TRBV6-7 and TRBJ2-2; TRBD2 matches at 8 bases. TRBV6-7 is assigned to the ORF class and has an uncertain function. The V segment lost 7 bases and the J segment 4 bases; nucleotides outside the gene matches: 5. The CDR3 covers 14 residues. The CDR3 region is CASTNAGGTGELFF. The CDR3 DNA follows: TGTGCCAGCACCAACGCGGGGGGCACCGGGGAGCTGTTTTTT.

The CDR3 is CASSPTTTNTEAFF. In nucleotides, the CDR3 is TGTGCCAGTAGCCCGACGACGACGAACACTGAAGCTTTCTTT. The rearrangement joins TRBV19 to TRBJ1-1; D not resolved. The CDR3 spans 14 residues. Trimming shortened V by 6 bases and J by 1 base, and 12 bases separated the two germline ends. Germline loops: CDR1 LNHDA, CDR2 SQIVND (reference sequence).

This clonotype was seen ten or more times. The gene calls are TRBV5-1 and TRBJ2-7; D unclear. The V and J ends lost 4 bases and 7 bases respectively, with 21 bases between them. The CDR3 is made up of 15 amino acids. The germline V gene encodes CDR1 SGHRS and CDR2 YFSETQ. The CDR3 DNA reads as TGCGCCAGCAGCCCGGACGGTGATTTAACGGTGGAGCAGTACTTC. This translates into CASSPDGDLTVEQYF.

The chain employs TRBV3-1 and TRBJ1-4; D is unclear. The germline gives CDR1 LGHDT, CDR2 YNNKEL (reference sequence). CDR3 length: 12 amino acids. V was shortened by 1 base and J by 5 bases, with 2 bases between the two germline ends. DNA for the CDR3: TGTGCCAGCAGCCAAGTAAATGAAAAACTGTTTTTT. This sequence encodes CASSQVNEKLFF.

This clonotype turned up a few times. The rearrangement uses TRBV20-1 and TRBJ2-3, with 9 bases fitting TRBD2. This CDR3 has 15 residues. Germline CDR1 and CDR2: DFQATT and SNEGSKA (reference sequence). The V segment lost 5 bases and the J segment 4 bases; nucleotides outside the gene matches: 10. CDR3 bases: TGCAGTGCTGCTTCCGGGACTAGCAGCGCAGATACGCAGTATTTT. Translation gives CSAASGTSSADTQYF.

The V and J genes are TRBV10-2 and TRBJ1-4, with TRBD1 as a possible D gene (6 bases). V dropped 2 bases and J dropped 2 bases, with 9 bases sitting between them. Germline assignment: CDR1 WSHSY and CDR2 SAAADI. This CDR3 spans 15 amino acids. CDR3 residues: CASSEEGGTNEKLFF. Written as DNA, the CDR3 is TGCGCCAGCAGTGAGGAGGGGGGTACTAATGAAAAACTGTTTTTT.

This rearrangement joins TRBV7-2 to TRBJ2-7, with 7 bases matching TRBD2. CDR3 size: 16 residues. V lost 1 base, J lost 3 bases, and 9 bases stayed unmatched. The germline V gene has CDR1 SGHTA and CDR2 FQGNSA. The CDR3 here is CASSLGGGGSIYEQYF. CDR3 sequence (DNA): TGTGCCAGCAGCTTAGGCGGTGGCGGGAGTATCTACGAGCAGTACTTC.

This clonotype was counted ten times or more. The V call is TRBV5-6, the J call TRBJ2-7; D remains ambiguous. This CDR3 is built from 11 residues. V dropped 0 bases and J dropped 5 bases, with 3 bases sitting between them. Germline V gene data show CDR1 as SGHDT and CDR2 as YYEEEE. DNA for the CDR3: TGTGCCAGCAGCTTGGCCAACGAGCAGTACTTC. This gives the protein CASSLANEQYF.

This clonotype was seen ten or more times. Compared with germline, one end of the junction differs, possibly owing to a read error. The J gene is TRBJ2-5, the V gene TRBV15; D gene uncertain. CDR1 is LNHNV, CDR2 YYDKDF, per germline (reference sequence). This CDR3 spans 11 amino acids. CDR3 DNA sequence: TGTGCCACCAGCAGAGCGGGTATCCGAGACTTC. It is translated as CATSRAGIRDF.

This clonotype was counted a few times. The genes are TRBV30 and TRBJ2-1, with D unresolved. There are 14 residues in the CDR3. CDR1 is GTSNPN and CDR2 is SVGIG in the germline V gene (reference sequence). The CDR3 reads CAVWPGPSYNEQFF. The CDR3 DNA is TGTGCGGTATGGCCAGGCCCTTCCTACAATGAGCAGTTCTTC.